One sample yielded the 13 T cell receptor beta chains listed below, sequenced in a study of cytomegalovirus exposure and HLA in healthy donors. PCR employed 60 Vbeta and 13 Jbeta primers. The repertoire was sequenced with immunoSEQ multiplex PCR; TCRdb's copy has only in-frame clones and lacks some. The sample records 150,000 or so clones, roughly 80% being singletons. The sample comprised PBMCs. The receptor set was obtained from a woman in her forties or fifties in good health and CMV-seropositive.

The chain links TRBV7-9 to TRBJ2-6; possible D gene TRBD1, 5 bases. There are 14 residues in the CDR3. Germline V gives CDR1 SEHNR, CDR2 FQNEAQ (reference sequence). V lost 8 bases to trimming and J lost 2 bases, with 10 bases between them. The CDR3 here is CASESRAGANVLTF. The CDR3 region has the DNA TGTGCCAGCGAGTCCAGGGCTGGGGCCAACGTCCTGACTTTC.

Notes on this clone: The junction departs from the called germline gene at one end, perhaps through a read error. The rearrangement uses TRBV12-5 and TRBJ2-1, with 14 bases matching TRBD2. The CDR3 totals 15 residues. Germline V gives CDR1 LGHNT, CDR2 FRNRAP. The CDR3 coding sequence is TGTGCTAGTGGATTGGGACTAGCGGGGGTCAATGAGCAGTTCTTC. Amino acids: CASGLGLAGVNEQFF.

CDR3: CASSLPARGHLNTEAFF. The DNA of the CDR3 is TGTGCCAGCAGTTTACCGGCCCGGGGACACTTGAACACTGAAGCTTTCTTT. The gene calls are TRBV28 and TRBJ1-1, with TRBD1 as a possible D gene (6 bases). From germline, CDR1 is MDHEN and CDR2 SYDVKM. The CDR3 contains 17 residues. V gave up 2 bases and J gave up 0 bases, with 16 bases separating them. Complete variable domain (other parts from reference TRBV28 and TRBJ1-1): DVKVTQSSRYLVKRTGEKVFLECVQDMDHENMFWYRQDPGLGLRLIYFSYDVKMKEKGDIPEGYSVSREKKERFSLILESASTNQTSMYLCASSLPARGHLNTEAFFGQGTRLTVV.

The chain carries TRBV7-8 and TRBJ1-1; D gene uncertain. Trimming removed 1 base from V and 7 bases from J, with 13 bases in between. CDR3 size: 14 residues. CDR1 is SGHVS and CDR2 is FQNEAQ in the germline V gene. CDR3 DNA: TGTGCCAGCAGCTTAGGAGCCCCACCCCTTGAAGCTTTCTTT. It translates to CASSLGAPPLEAFF.

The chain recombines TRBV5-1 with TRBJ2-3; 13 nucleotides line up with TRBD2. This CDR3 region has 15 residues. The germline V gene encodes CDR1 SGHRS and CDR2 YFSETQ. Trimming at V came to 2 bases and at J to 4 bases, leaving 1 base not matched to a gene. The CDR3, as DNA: TGCGCCAGCAGCTTTACTAGCGGGGGGGCAGATACGCAGTATTTT. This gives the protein CASSFTSGGADTQYF. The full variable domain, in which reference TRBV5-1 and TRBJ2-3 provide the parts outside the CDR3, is KAGVTQTPRYLIKTRGQQVTLSCSPISGHRSVSWYQQTPGQGLQFLFEYFSETQRNKGNFPGRFSGRQFSNSRSEMNVSTLELGDSALYLCASSFTSGGADTQYFGPGTRLTVL.

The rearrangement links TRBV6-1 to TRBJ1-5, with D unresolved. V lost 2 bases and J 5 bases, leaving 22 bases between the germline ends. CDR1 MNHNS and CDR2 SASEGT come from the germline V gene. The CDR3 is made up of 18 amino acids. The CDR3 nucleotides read TGTGCCAGCAGTGAAATCGCCGTACGGCGGCCAACTTATCAGCCCCAGCATTTT. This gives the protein CASSEIAVRRPTYQPQHF.

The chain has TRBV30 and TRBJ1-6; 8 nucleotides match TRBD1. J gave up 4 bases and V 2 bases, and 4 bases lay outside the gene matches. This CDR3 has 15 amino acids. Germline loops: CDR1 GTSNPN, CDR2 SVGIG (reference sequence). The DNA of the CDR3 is TGTGCCTGGAGTAGAGGACAGGGATATAATTCACCCCTCCACTTT. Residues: CAWSRGQGYNSPLHF.

The CDR3 region is CASSDPRRAQHF. Here the CDR3 DNA reads TGTGCCAGCAGTGACCCTAGGCGAGCCCAGCATTTT. This chain joins TRBV6-1 and TRBJ1-5, with D unresolved. Trimming removed 3 bases at V and 11 bases at J, with 11 bases between. CDR3 length: 12 residues. Germline loops: CDR1 MNHNS, CDR2 SASEGT.

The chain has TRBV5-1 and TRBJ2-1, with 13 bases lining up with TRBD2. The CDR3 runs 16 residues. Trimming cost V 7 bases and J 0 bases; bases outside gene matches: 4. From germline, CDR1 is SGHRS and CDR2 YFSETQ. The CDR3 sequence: CASHGTSGASYNEQFF. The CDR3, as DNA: TGCGCCAGCCATGGGACTAGCGGGGCCTCCTACAATGAGCAGTTCTTC.

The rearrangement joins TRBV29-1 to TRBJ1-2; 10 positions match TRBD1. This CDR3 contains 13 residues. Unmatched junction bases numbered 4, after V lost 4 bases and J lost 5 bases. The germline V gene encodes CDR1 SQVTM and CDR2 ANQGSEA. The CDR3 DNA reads TGCAGCGTTGCGGGACAGGGGAAATATGGCTACACCTTC. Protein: CSVAGQGKYGYTF.

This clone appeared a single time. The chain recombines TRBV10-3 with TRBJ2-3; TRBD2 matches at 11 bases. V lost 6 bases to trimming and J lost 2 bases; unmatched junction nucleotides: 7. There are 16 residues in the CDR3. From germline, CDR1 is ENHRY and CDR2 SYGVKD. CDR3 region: CAIRGGTSGNTDTQYF. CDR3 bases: TGTGCCATCAGGGGGGGGACTAGCGGAAACACAGATACGCAGTATTTT.

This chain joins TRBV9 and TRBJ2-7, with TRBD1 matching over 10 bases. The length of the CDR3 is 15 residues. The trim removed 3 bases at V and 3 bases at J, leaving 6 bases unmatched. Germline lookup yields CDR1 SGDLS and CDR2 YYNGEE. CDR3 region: CASSAAGTGDYEQYF. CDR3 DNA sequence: TGTGCCAGCAGCGCGGCCGGGACAGGGGACTACGAGCAGTACTTC.

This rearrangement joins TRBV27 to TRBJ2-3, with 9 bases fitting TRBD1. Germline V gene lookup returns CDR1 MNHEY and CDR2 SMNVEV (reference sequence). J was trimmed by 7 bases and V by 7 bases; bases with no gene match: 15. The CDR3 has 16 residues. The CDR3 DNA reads TGTGCCAGCAAGGGGACAGGGCAAACCTCCCGGAATACGCAGTATTTT. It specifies CASKGTGQTSRNTQYF.